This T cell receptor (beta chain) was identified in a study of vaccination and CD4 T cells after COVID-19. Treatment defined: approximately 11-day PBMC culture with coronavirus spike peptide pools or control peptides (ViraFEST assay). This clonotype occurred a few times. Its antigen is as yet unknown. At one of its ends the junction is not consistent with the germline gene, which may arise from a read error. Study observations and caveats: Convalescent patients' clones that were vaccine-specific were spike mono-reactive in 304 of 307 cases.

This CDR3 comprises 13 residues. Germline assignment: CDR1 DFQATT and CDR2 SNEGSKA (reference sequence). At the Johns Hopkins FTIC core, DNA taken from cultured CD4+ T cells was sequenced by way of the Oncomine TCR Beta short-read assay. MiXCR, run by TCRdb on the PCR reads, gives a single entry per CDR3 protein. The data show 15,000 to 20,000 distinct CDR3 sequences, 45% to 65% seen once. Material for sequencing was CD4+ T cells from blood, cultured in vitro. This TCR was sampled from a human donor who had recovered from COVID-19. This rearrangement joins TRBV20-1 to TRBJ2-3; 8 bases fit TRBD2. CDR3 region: CSARAISGVLYHF. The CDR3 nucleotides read TGCAGTGCTAGGGCAATTAGCGGGGTCCTCTATCATTTT.